This entry concerns a single TCR beta chain. The CDR3 is 14 residues long. The V and J ends lost 4 bases and 1 base respectively, with 7 bases between them. The germline gives CDR1 WNHNN, CDR2 SYGVQD (reference sequence). Sequencing used immunoSEQ multiplex PCR; TCRdb keeps in-frame clones, though not all of them. This sample has some 290,000 clones, with approximately 87% found just once. This sample stems from a study of blood T cell repertoires in COVID-19. Seattle patients were enrolled while actively infected and followed longitudinally. The gene calls are TRBV10-1 and TRBJ2-2; D gene ambiguous. Sequenced material: peripheral blood. The sequence derives from a woman aged 25 to 39 with COVID-19, enrolled during active disease. The CDR3 protein is CASSGALNTGELFF. For the CDR3, the DNA is TGCGCCAGCAGTGGGGCCCTGAACACCGGGGAGCTGTTTTTT.